This T cell receptor (beta chain) was identified in a study of T cells in Graves' hyperthyroidism and ophthalmopathy. General observations from the study: Most thyroid clonotypes that were expanded above 0.001 also turned up in blood.

Unmatched junction bases numbered 4, after V lost 1 base and J lost 7 bases. This CDR3 has 15 residues. Fresh peripheral blood, 7.5 to 10 ml, yielded the PBMCs. Amplified TCR beta CDR3 regions derived from RNA transcripts. Initially, a first-round RT-PCR of the TCR CDR3 employed the HTBI primer set. Each CDR3 protein gets one entry after TCRdb re-called the multiplex PCR reads with MiXCR. The sample holds roughly 420,000 distinct CDR3 sequences, about an eighth seen once. This clonotype showed up many times. Its target is not known. The chain employs TRBV12-3 or TRBV12-4 and TRBJ1-2; TRBD1 matches at 12 bases. The sample consisted of blood. This sequence originates from a woman under 30 with Graves' hyperthyroidism. The CDR3 protein is CASSLEGQGAVGYTF. DNA for the CDR3: TGTGCCAGCAGTTTAGAGGGACAGGGGGCCGTTGGCTACACCTTC.